The 22 T cell receptor beta chains presented below share a single source sample, sequenced in a study of OX40 agonist ivuxolimab in advanced cancers. TCRdb keeps only in-frame clones here, not all; method: immunoSEQ multiplex PCR. The sample lists roughly 72,000 clones; about 84% were seen once. The sequenced sample was CD4+ or CD8+ T cells sorted from blood, obtained in a trial of the OX40 agonist ivuxolimab. The origin of the receptors is an adult with an advanced solid tumor such as melanoma, head and neck, liver or kidney cancer.

The V call is TRBV10-2, the J call TRBJ1-4, with 7 bases matching TRBD1. The CDR3 spans 14 residues. The ends lost 5 bases at V and 8 bases at J; junction bases unmatched: 8. CDR1 and CDR2 (germline): WSHSY, SAAADI. The CDR3 loop reads CASSPGTAQEKLFF. In nucleotides, the CDR3 is TGCGCCAGCAGTCCCGGGACAGCACAAGAAAAACTGTTTTTT.

A single count supports this clone. The CDR3 nucleotides read TGTGCCATCAGTGAGTCGGGGACAGGGGGGTACGAGCAGTACTTC. Amino acid sequence: CAISESGTGGYEQYF. The rearrangement uses TRBV10-3 and TRBJ2-7; 11 bases agree with TRBD1. The germline gives CDR1 ENHRY, CDR2 SYGVKD. The CDR3 is made up of 15 amino acids. Trimming removed 0 bases from V and 4 bases from J; junction bases left unmatched: 2.

The chain links TRBV5-1 to TRBJ2-2, with 7 bases matching TRBD1. The germline gives CDR1 SGHRS, CDR2 YFSETQ. V dropped 2 bases and J dropped 4; count of bases not matched to a gene: 11. This CDR3 is 17 amino acids long. This chain's CDR3 is CASSLPAGGFITGELFF. The CDR3 bases are TGCGCCAGCAGCTTACCGGCAGGGGGATTTATCACCGGGGAGCTGTTTTTT.

The gene calls are TRBV15 and TRBJ1-4; D unresolved. Germline CDR1 is LNHNV and CDR2 is YYDKDF (reference sequence). CDR3 length: 18 amino acids. Trimming took 5 bases from V and 0 from J, leaving 19 bases between them. CDR3: CATSLLSGVRATNEKLFF. Here the CDR3 DNA reads TGTGCCACCAGCCTACTAAGTGGAGTCCGTGCAACTAATGAAAAACTGTTTTTT. Full variable domain (missing parts from reference TRBV15 and TRBJ1-4): DAMVIQNPRYQVTQFGKPVTLSCSQTLNHNVMYWYQQKSSQAPKLLFHYYDKDFNNEADTPDNFQSRRPNTSFCFLDIRSPGLGDTAMYLCATSLLSGVRATNEKLFFGSGTQLSVL.

The V call is TRBV11-2, the J call TRBJ1-1; 8 bases match TRBD1. The CDR3 contains 16 residues. Trimming took 0 bases from V and 6 from J; bases not matched to a gene: 9. Germline V gene sequence: CDR1 SGHAT, CDR2 FQNNGV. The CDR3 nucleotides read TGTGCCAGCAGCTTAGAAGTAGGACAGGGTTATTCTGAAGCTTTCTTT. As protein: CASSLEVGQGYSEAFF.

The chain is built from TRBV4-2 and TRBJ2-3; TRBD2 matches 11 bases. CDR1 and CDR2 (germline): LGHNA, YNFKEQ. The CDR3 runs 17 residues. The J segment lost 0 bases and the V segment lost 2 bases, leaving 4 bases of the junction unmatched. CDR3 sequence: CASSQWTSGLSTDTQYF. CDR3 coding DNA: TGTGCCAGCAGCCAATGGACTAGCGGGTTGAGCACAGATACGCAGTATTTT.

The V and J genes are TRBV27 and TRBJ1-1; TRBD1 aligns across 7 bases. J lost 5 bases, V lost 3 bases, and 3 bases had no gene match. The V gene's germline CDR1 is MNHEY and CDR2 SMNVEV (reference sequence). The CDR3 is 13 residues long. The CDR3 nucleotides read TGTGCCAGCAGTTTGTCCAGGGGGACTGAAGCTTTCTTT. Protein product: CASSLSRGTEAFF.

This clone was detected only a few times. The gene calls are TRBV5-1 and TRBJ1-1; 7 positions match TRBD1. The ends lost 0 bases at V and 1 base at J; junction bases unmatched: 0. The CDR3 runs to 14 residues. CDR1 and CDR2 (germline): SGHRS, YFSETQ. The CDR3 here is CASSLDRGNTEAFF. CDR3 DNA: TGCGCCAGCAGCTTGGACAGGGGGAACACTGAAGCTTTCTTT.

This clone ranks as medium-sized. V is TRBV18 and J is TRBJ2-1; 10 bases are a match to TRBD2. This CDR3 region has 17 residues. Germline lookup yields CDR1 KGHSH and CDR2 LQKENI. The ends lost 0 bases at V and 6 bases at J; junction bases unmatched: 8. CDR3 bases: TGTGCCAGCTCACCACCTCCCGCTAGCGGGAGATTCAATGAGCAGTTCTTC. Translation: CASSPPPASGRFNEQFF.

This clone has a handful of counts. V gene TRBV5-6 combines with J gene TRBJ2-1; D remains unclear. The CDR3 totals 13 residues. Between the trimmed V and J ends, which lost 0 bases and 8 bases, there was a span of 9 bases. Germline CDR1 is SGHDT and CDR2 is YYEEEE. CDR3 loop: CASSLGPGDEQFF. CDR3 sequence (DNA): TGTGCCAGCAGCTTGGGGCCAGGCGATGAGCAGTTCTTC.

V is TRBV27 and J is TRBJ1-6, with 9 bases fitting TRBD1. CDR3 length equals 16 residues. The germline CDR1 and CDR2 sequences are MNHEY and SMNVEV (reference sequence). The V gene end was trimmed by 5 bases and the J gene end by 8 bases; junction bases not matched to a gene: 10. The CDR3 DNA reads as TGTGCCAGCAGTCCGTACAGGGGGCTATTTTATTCACCCCTCCACTTT. This translates into CASSPYRGLFYSPLHF.

The chain has TRBV27 and TRBJ2-2; D remains unclear. The ends were cut back, 5 bases at V and 5 bases at J, with 6 bases in the middle. The CDR3 covers 12 residues. CDR1 is MNHEY and CDR2 is SMNVEV in the germline V gene (reference sequence). DNA for the CDR3: TGTGCCAGCAGTACGCAGACCGGGGAGCTGTTTTTT. Its translation is CASSTQTGELFF.

The gene calls are TRBV5-1 and TRBJ1-1; a weak D match, TRBD1 (6 bases). V dropped 7 bases and J dropped 3 bases, with 16 bases sitting between them. Looked up from germline, CDR1 is SGHRS and CDR2 is YFSETQ. This CDR3 has 14 amino acids. CDR3 sequence: CASQLGRGDTEAFF. The CDR3 coding sequence is TGCGCCAGCCAGCTGGGTAGGGGGGACACTGAAGCTTTCTTT.

As for this clone: Other DNA sequences in the sample encode the same CDR3. The chain is built from TRBV30 and TRBJ1-5; D gene ambiguous. CDR3 length: 13 residues. Trimming removed 0 bases from V and 1 base from J, with 4 bases in between. CDR1 and CDR2 from the germline V gene are GTSNPN and SVGIG (reference sequence). The CDR3 sequence is CAWSVRSNQPQHF. The CDR3 DNA sequence: TGTGCCTGGAGTGTTAGGAGCAATCAGCCCCAGCATTTT. Drawing the rest from reference TRBV30 and TRBJ1-5, the complete variable domain is SQTIHQWPATLVQPVGSPLSLECTVEGTSNPNLYWYRQAAGRGLQLLFYSVGIGQISSEVPQNLSASRPQDRQFILSSKKLLLSDSGFYLCAWSVRSNQPQHFGDGTRLSIL.

This sequence joins TRBV4-2 and TRBJ1-3; D remains unclear. The CDR3 runs to 16 residues. The germline V gene encodes CDR1 LGHNA and CDR2 YNFKEQ. Trimming stripped 4 bases from V and 0 bases from J, with 13 bases between. This CDR3 reads CASSPTDGRSGNTIYF. The CDR3 DNA sequence: TGTGCCAGCAGCCCCACGGACGGCCGCTCTGGAAACACCATATATTTT.

The gene calls are TRBV9 and TRBJ2-1; the D gene is possibly TRBD2 (6 bases). The CDR3 contains 14 residues. Trimming left V 1 base short and J 9 bases short, with 14 bases between. From germline, CDR1 is SGDLS and CDR2 YYNGEE. CDR3 nucleotides: TGTGCCAGCAGCGTATACAGCATGGGGGGTGAGCAGTTCTTC. Its translation: CASSVYSMGGEQFF.

V usage is TRBV5-4 and J usage is TRBJ2-7, with 10 bases matching TRBD1. There are 13 residues in the CDR3. V was pared by 3 bases and J by 6 bases, with 3 bases of the junction left unmatched. CDR1 is SGHNT and CDR2 is YYREEE in the germline V gene (reference sequence). The CDR3 nucleotides are TGTGCCAGCAGCTGGGACAGGGGTGGCGAGCAGTACTTC. It yields the protein CASSWDRGGEQYF.

The chain has TRBV19 and TRBJ1-2; 9 positions match TRBD1. The CDR3 is 15 amino acids. Looked up from germline, CDR1 is LNHDA and CDR2 is SQIVND (reference sequence). The trim removed 6 bases at V and 2 bases at J, leaving 7 bases unmatched. The CDR3 sequence: CASRGQGLTNYGYTF. CDR3 bases: TGTGCCAGTAGGGGACAGGGATTAACGAACTATGGCTACACCTTC.

This chain joins TRBV2 and TRBJ2-5; D may be TRBD1 or TRBD2 (5 bases each). The CDR3 runs 14 residues. Between the trimmed V and J ends, which lost 9 bases and 5 bases, there was a span of 19 bases. Germline values: CDR1 SNHLY, CDR2 FYNNEI. CDR3 region: CASRDASSPETQYF. CDR3 nucleotides: TGTGCCAGTCGGGACGCCTCATCTCCGGAGACCCAGTACTTC.

The CDR3 region is CASSSGTRFRTDTQYF. The CDR3 nucleotides read TGTGCCAGCAGTTCCGGGACTAGATTTCGGACAGATACGCAGTATTTT. The chain joins TRBV6-5 to TRBJ2-3; 8 bases align to TRBD2. This CDR3 spans 16 amino acids. Germline CDR1 is MNHEY and CDR2 is SVGAGI. Unmatched junction bases numbered 9, after V lost 4 bases and J lost 3 bases.

V gene TRBV7-3 combines with J gene TRBJ1-1, with D unclear. Germline CDR1 is SGHTA and CDR2 is FQGTGA. CDR3 size: 15 residues. V was clipped by 4 bases and J by 1 base, with 13 bases between them. This chain's CDR3 is CASSSDRHWNTEAFF. CDR3 sequence (DNA): TGTGCCAGCAGCTCTGATCGACATTGGAACACTGAAGCTTTCTTT.

The chain couples TRBV4-1 to TRBJ2-7; perhaps D is TRBD1 or TRBD2 (6 bases each). This CDR3 is built from 13 residues. The V and J ends lost 4 bases and 4 bases respectively, with 11 bases between them. Germline V gene lookup returns CDR1 MGHRA and CDR2 YSYEKL. CDR3 in DNA: TGCGCCAGCAGCCCAGGAGGGGGTTACGAGCAGTACTTC. Its protein product is CASSPGGGYEQYF.